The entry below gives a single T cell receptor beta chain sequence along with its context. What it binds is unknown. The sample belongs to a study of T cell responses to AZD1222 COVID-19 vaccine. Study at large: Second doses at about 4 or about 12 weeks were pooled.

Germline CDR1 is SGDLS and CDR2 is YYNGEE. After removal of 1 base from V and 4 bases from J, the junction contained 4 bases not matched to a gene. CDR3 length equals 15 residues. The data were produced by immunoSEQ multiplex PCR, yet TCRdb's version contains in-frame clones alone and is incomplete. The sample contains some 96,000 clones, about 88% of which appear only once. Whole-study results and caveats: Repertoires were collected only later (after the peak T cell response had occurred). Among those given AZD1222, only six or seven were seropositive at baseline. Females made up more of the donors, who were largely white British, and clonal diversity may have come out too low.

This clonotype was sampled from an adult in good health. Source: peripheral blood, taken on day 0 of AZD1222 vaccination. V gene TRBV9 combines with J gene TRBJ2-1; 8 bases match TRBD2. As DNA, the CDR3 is TGTGCCAGCAGCGTACGGGCTAGCGGGTACAATGAGCAGTTCTTC. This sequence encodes CASSVRASGYNEQFF.